Following are 17 T cell receptor beta chains from one sample sequenced in a study of T-cell memory formation after mild COVID-19. TCRdb used MiXCR to reprocess the 5' RACE reads, holding one entry per CDR3 protein. The data hold about 400,000 distinct CDR3 sequences, with around 22% observed a single time. The source material was PBMCs or a T cell subset sorted from them (not recorded which). These receptors were taken from an adult woman who had mild COVID-19 (a few samples of this study predate the infection). Cell type and time point are not known.

This clonotype was observed a handful of times. The rearrangement links TRBV19 to TRBJ2-1; D is undetermined. V was pared by 5 bases and J by 10 bases, with 9 bases between. Germline V CDR1 and CDR2: LNHDA, SQIVND (reference sequence). CDR3 size: 11 residues. The CDR3 bases are TGTGCCAGTAGTTCCGAGAGGGAGCAGTTCTTC. It codes for CASSSEREQFF.

The chain couples TRBV7-3 to TRBJ2-1; 9 bases are shared with TRBD2. The CDR3 has 15 residues. The germline V gene encodes CDR1 SGHTA and CDR2 FQGTGA. Losses at the gene ends were 1 base for V and 7 bases for J; bases not matched to a gene: 5. CDR3 region: CASSLMVAGVNEQFF. DNA for the CDR3: TGTGCCAGCAGCTTAATGGTAGCGGGGGTTAATGAGCAGTTCTTC.

This clonotype came up a few times. The CDR3 DNA sequence: TGTGCCAGCAGCTATGGTGGCCAGCTAGGCCTCACTGATACGCAGTATTTT. Translation: CASSYGGQLGLTDTQYF. J is TRBJ2-3 and V is TRBV7-2, with unresolved D. V lost 4 bases and J lost 6, with 23 bases in between. Per the germline V gene, CDR1 is SGHTA and CDR2 is FQGNSA. The length of the CDR3 is 17 residues.

This rearrangement joins TRBV29-1 to TRBJ1-1; D is unclear. Deletions cut 4 bases from V and 4 bases from J, with 10 bases between. The CDR3 spans 12 residues. CDR1 is SQVTM, CDR2 ANQGSEA, per germline. The CDR3, as DNA: TGCAGCGTTGTCTATCTTCCCACTGAAGCTTTCTTT. Translating gives CSVVYLPTEAFF.

The chain is built from TRBV24-1 and TRBJ2-5; D may be TRBD1 (5 bases). Germline V gene lookup returns CDR1 KGHDR and CDR2 SFDVKD. V lost 5 bases to trimming and J lost 5 bases, with 17 bases between them. CDR3 length: 15 residues. CDR3 loop: CATSVLIQGVETQYF. In DNA form, the CDR3 reads TGTGCCACCAGTGTTTTAATCCAGGGCGTCGAGACCCAGTACTTC.

This clonotype showed up just a few times. The chain combines TRBV7-2 with TRBJ1-2; TRBD1 might be the D (6 bases). CDR3 size: 13 residues. The V and J ends lost 5 bases and 4 bases respectively, with 11 bases between them. The germline V gene encodes CDR1 SGHTA and CDR2 FQGNSA. CDR3 bases: TGTGCCAGCAGCGAGGGGGGACGCTATGGCTACACCTTC. Translation: CASSEGGRYGYTF.

This clonotype was counted at least ten times. The chain joins TRBV7-3 to TRBJ2-1; 8 bases line up with TRBD2. The V gene's germline CDR1 is SGHTA and CDR2 FQGTGA. V gave up 5 bases and J gave up 0 bases; unmatched junction bases: 3. The CDR3 is 15 residues long. CDR3 sequence (DNA): TGTGCCAGCAGCCGAAGCGGGAGCTCCTACAATGAGCAGTTCTTC. Residues: CASSRSGSSYNEQFF.

The CDR3 protein is CASKRTGGADTGELFF. As DNA, the CDR3 is TGTGCCAGCAAACGGACAGGGGGCGCGGACACCGGGGAGCTGTTTTTT. The chain uses TRBV7-6 and TRBJ2-2; 11 nucleotides agree with TRBD1. The V segment lost 7 bases and the J segment 3 bases; nucleotides outside the gene matches: 7. Germline-derived CDR1 and CDR2 are SGHVS and FNYEAQ. The CDR3 is 16 amino acids. The whole variable domain, filled in from reference TRBV7-6 and TRBJ2-2, reads GAGVSQSPRYKVTKRGQDVALRCDPISGHVSLYWYRQALGQGPEFLTYFNYEAQQDKSGLPNDRFSAERPEGSISTLTIQRTEQRDSAMYRCASKRTGGADTGELFFGEGSRLTVL.

This sequence joins TRBV12-3 or TRBV12-4 and TRBJ2-2; perhaps TRBD1 as D (6 bases). This CDR3 has 15 residues. Trimming cost V 2 bases and J 7 bases, with 14 bases left between them. The CDR3 nucleotides are TGTGCCAGCAGTTTACGCAGGGGATCATACGGGGAGCTGTTTTTT. It translates to CASSLRRGSYGELFF.

The V and J genes are TRBV12-3 or TRBV12-4 and TRBJ2-2; D possibly corresponds to TRBD2 (5 bases). The CDR3 has 15 amino acids. V was cut by 5 bases and J by 9 bases, with 19 bases left in between. The CDR3 spells CASSPGNQFPRELFF. The DNA for the CDR3 is TGTGCCAGCAGTCCCGGGAACCAGTTTCCCCGGGAGCTGTTTTTT.

A single count supports this clonotype. The J gene is TRBJ2-3, the V gene TRBV3-1; TRBD2 agrees at 14 bases. Losses at the gene ends were 5 bases for V and 4 bases for J; bases not matched to a gene: 5. This CDR3 comprises 16 residues. Germline CDR1 LGHDT, CDR2 YNNKEL (reference sequence). CDR3 DNA sequence: TGTGCCAGCAGCTCCGGACTAGCGGGAGGCCCAGATACGCAGTATTTT. It encodes CASSSGLAGGPDTQYF.

The rearrangement joins TRBV27 to TRBJ2-7, with 7 bases fitting TRBD1. This CDR3 has 16 amino acids. With 5 bases clipped from V and 0 bases from J, the junction kept 10 bases outside the gene matches. Germline lookup yields CDR1 MNHEY and CDR2 SMNVEV (reference sequence). CDR3 DNA: TGTGCCAGCAGTCCATCCCTGACAGGGAGCTCCTACGAGCAGTACTTC. Amino acids: CASSPSLTGSSYEQYF.

The chain joins TRBV12-3 or TRBV12-4 to TRBJ2-3; perhaps TRBD2 as D (5 bases). CDR3 length equals 16 residues. V was trimmed by 5 bases and J by 5 bases, leaving 20 bases between them. The CDR3 DNA follows: TGTGCCAGCAGTCCCGGGGAGCGCAGTCGTGTAGATACGCAGTATTTT. Translated, it gives CASSPGERSRVDTQYF.

This rearrangement joins TRBV2 to TRBJ2-2, with 9 nucleotides matching TRBD1. This CDR3 is built from 14 residues. The ends lost 6 bases at V and 7 bases at J; junction bases unmatched: 6. Germline V gene lookup returns CDR1 SNHLY and CDR2 FYNNEI. The chain's CDR3 is CASSEQGAIGELFF. The CDR3 bases are TGTGCCAGCAGCGAACAGGGGGCGATCGGGGAGCTGTTTTTT.

The chain uses TRBV29-1 and TRBJ1-2, with D possibly matching TRBD1 (5 bases). V shed 2 bases and J shed 6 bases, with 19 bases lying between them. Per germline, CDR1 SQVTM and CDR2 ANQGSEA. The CDR3 has 15 residues. The CDR3 protein is CSVENYYRSPHGYTF. In nucleotides, the CDR3 is TGCAGCGTTGAAAATTACTACAGGAGCCCTCATGGCTACACCTTC.

In DNA form, the CDR3 reads TGTGCCAGCCGCGGACTAGGGAATGAGCAGTTCTTC. It encodes CASRGLGNEQFF. This chain links TRBV19 with TRBJ2-1; 7 bases are shared with TRBD2. CDR1 and CDR2 (germline): LNHDA, SQIVND (reference sequence). J gave up 7 bases and V 9 bases, and 6 bases lay outside the gene matches. The CDR3 extends over 12 amino acids.

This clonotype was seen repeatedly, ten times or more. The gene calls are TRBV7-2 and TRBJ2-5; D not resolved. The V end lost 0 bases, the J end lost 2 bases, and 7 bases lay between the germline ends. The CDR3 consists of 14 residues. CDR1 and CDR2 (germline): SGHTA, FQGNSA. In nucleotides, the CDR3 is TGTGCCAGCAGCTTAGCGGGGTTTCAAGAGACCCAGTACTTC. Amino acid sequence: CASSLAGFQETQYF.